This paragraph reports one T cell receptor beta chain. Its antigen is unidentified. Repertoires were generated with immunoSEQ multiplex PCR, while TCRdb's copy carries only in-frame clones and drops some. The table records about 35,000 clones, just under 80% of them present only once. The entry originates in a study of OX40 agonist ivuxolimab in advanced cancers. This CDR3 comprises 13 residues. V gave up 6 bases and J gave up 7 bases; unmatched junction bases: 5. The V gene's germline CDR1 is MNHEY and CDR2 SVGAGI. Findings of the study overall: Among the lowest levels of clonal expansion were found in partial responders at 0.1-3.0 mg/kg. Dose levels from 0.1 to 3.0 mg/kg saw CD4+ and CD8+ blood T cells expand clonally by week 6. The mean number of expanded clones was higher in CD8+ T cells than in CD4+.

The sequence was obtained from an adult with an advanced solid tumor such as melanoma, head and neck, liver or kidney cancer. V usage is TRBV6-5 and J usage is TRBJ1-2, with 10 bases fitting TRBD1. Sequences were derived from CD4+ or CD8+ T cells sorted from blood, sampled in a trial of the OX40 agonist ivuxolimab. The CDR3 coding sequence is TGTGCCAGCAGGACCGGGACAGGGGTTGGCTACACCTTC. Translated: CASRTGTGVGYTF.